The TCR beta chain under discussion was sequenced for a study of shared clonotypes between healthy human individuals. Germline V lookup: CDR1 WNHNN, CDR2 SYGVQD (reference sequence). Trimming pared 5 bases from V and 2 bases from J, leaving 9 bases between. CDR3 length: 13 amino acids. Findings and limits, study-wide: The naive CD4 repertoires of a handful of donors were compared, and roughly 5% of clonotypes were shared.

Sequencing used immunoSEQ multiplex PCR; TCRdb keeps in-frame clones, though not all of them. The repertoire consists of 2,500,000 or so clones, with approximately 90% occurring once and the leading ten covering roughly 0.34%. Remarks on this clone: Its specificity is unknown. The sample holds other DNA sequences that translate to the same CDR3.

This TCR came from a man between 18 and 29 years old in good health. Some clones in this sample may be carry-over from other donors' samples. The sequenced material came from naive CD4+ T cells from PBMCs. Subset reported: CD45RA+ positively selected. The chain links TRBV10-1 to TRBJ2-5; possible D gene TRBD1, 6 bases. The CDR3 bases are TGCGCCAGCAGTCGGACAGAGCAAGAGACCCAGTACTTC. Amino acids: CASSRTEQETQYF.